These 26 T cell receptor beta chains came from one sample sequenced in a study of cytomegalovirus exposure and HLA in healthy donors. The PCR was carried out with 60 Vbeta primers and 13 Jbeta primers. The method was immunoSEQ multiplex PCR; TCRdb's version includes in-frame clones alone and lacks a portion of them. The repertoire holds approximately 220,000 clones, with 83% as singletons. The sequenced material came from PBMCs. The receptors here all came from a girl aged 5-17 years in good health and CMV-seronegative.

The rearrangement uses TRBV5-1 and TRBJ1-4; D not resolved. This CDR3 comprises 15 residues. V was clipped by 0 bases and J by 0 bases, with 6 bases between them. Germline-derived CDR1 and CDR2 are SGHRS and YFSETQ. The CDR3 nucleotides read TGCGCCAGCAGCTTGGATCTAGCAACTAATGAAAAACTGTTTTTT. This encodes CASSLDLATNEKLFF.

The chain uses TRBV2 and TRBJ1-2, with 9 bases fitting TRBD1. There are 19 residues in the CDR3. Germline-derived CDR1 and CDR2 are SNHLY and FYNNEI. V trimming: 10 bases; J trimming: 0 bases; junction bases outside the gene matches: 21. The CDR3 DNA is TGTGCCACCCAAGGTTTAGACCGGGACAGGGACTTAGCTAACTATGGCTACACCTTC. Translated, it gives CATQGLDRDRDLANYGYTF.

The rearrangement uses TRBV5-1 and TRBJ1-6; weak D call: TRBD1 (5 bases). The germline V gene has CDR1 SGHRS and CDR2 YFSETQ. V was clipped by 0 bases and J by 0 bases, with 10 bases between them. The CDR3 has 17 residues. In nucleotides, the CDR3 is TGCGCCAGCAGCTTGGGTCAGGGTTCCTCCTATAATTCACCCCTCCACTTT. This codes for CASSLGQGSSYNSPLHF. Full variable domain (outside the CDR3, taken from reference TRBV5-1 and TRBJ1-6): KAGVTQTPRYLIKTRGQQVTLSCSPISGHRSVSWYQQTPGQGLQFLFEYFSETQRNKGNFPGRFSGRQFSNSRSEMNVSTLELGDSALYLCASSLGQGSSYNSPLHFGNGTRLTVT.

The V call is TRBV19, the J call TRBJ1-5; D gene ambiguous. Germline CDR1 and CDR2: LNHDA and SQIVND (reference sequence). The length of the CDR3 is 14 residues. The V end lost 3 bases, the J end lost 5 bases, and 11 bases lay between the germline ends. The DNA of the CDR3 is TGTGCCAGTAGTATCGGGTCCGTTGATCAGCCCCAGCATTTT. Translated: CASSIGSVDQPQHF. Combining the CDR3 with reference TRBV19 and TRBJ1-5 gives the whole variable domain DGGITQSPKYLFRKEGQNVTLSCEQNLNHDAMYWYRQDPGQGLRLIYYSQIVNDFQKGDIAEGYSVSREKKESFPLTVTSAQKNPTAFYLCASSIGSVDQPQHFGDGTRLSIL.

Here the CDR3 DNA reads TGTGCCAGTAGTATCCCCTGGACTAGCGGGGGGCGGCTGGAGACCCAGTACTTC. The encoded protein is CASSIPWTSGGRLETQYF. The gene calls are TRBV19 and TRBJ2-5; TRBD2 agrees at 14 bases. J lost 5 bases, V lost 3 bases, and 11 bases had no gene match. Germline values: CDR1 LNHDA, CDR2 SQIVND (reference sequence). The CDR3 totals 18 residues.

The rearrangement joins TRBV19 to TRBJ1-4; D gene ambiguous. The ends were cut back, 5 bases at V and 6 bases at J, with 22 bases in the middle. The CDR3 is made up of 17 amino acids. Germline V gene data show CDR1 as LNHDA and CDR2 as SQIVND (reference sequence). CDR3 residues: CASSPGSSTAIDEKLFF. The CDR3 DNA follows: TGTGCCAGTAGTCCGGGGAGCTCCACCGCTATTGATGAAAAACTGTTTTTT.

The chain recombines TRBV19 with TRBJ2-3; tentatively, D is TRBD2 (5 bases). V was shortened by 3 bases and J by 0 bases, with 7 bases between the two germline ends. The CDR3 contains 14 residues. Germline CDR1 is LNHDA and CDR2 is SQIVND (reference sequence). The CDR3 DNA is TGTGCCAGTAGTATCAGCGGTAGCACAGATACGCAGTATTTT. Amino acid sequence: CASSISGSTDTQYF.

The chain uses TRBV5-6 and TRBJ2-1; tentatively, D is TRBD1 (5 bases). Germline lookup yields CDR1 SGHDT and CDR2 YYEEEE. The CDR3 has 15 amino acids. The V gene lost 0 bases and the J gene lost 12 bases, with 19 bases spanning the gap. The CDR3 DNA reads as TGTGCCAGCAGCTTGGAGGGGCGTATAACTTCTAGGCAGTTCTTC. Its protein product is CASSLEGRITSRQFF.

V gene TRBV10-3 combines with J gene TRBJ1-5; 7 bases fit TRBD1. The CDR3 runs to 14 residues. Losses at the gene ends were 11 bases for V and 1 base for J; bases not matched to a gene: 8. From germline, CDR1 is ENHRY and CDR2 SYGVKD. CDR3 sequence reads: CAVATGLSNQPQHF. DNA for the CDR3: TGTGCCGTAGCGACAGGGTTAAGCAATCAGCCCCAGCATTTT.

CDR3 residues: CASSLVGQGGSYEQYF. Written as DNA, the CDR3 is TGTGCCAGCAGTTTAGTAGGACAGGGGGGATCCTACGAGCAGTACTTC. The chain employs TRBV27 and TRBJ2-7, with 10 bases identical to TRBD1. Germline V gives CDR1 MNHEY, CDR2 SMNVEV (reference sequence). V was clipped by 2 bases and J by 1 base; unmatched bases: 5. There are 16 residues in the CDR3.

This chain connects TRBV18 to TRBJ2-1; D might be TRBD2 (5 bases). Germline loops: CDR1 KGHSH, CDR2 LQKENI. V lost 3 bases to trimming and J lost 10 bases, with 7 bases between them. The CDR3 has 11 amino acids. The CDR3 here is CASSPDLEQFF. The CDR3 nucleotides are TGTGCCAGCTCACCGGACTTGGAGCAGTTCTTC.

The chain couples TRBV30 to TRBJ1-2; the D is unclear. V gave up 3 bases and J gave up 1 base, with 9 bases separating them. This CDR3 spans 13 amino acids. Germline V gene sequence: CDR1 GTSNPN, CDR2 SVGIG (reference sequence). The CDR3 sequence is CAWSPQSNYGYTF. Here the CDR3 DNA reads TGTGCCTGGAGCCCACAGAGTAACTATGGCTACACCTTC.

The chain couples TRBV18 to TRBJ2-2; D perhaps matches TRBD1 (6 bases). Trimming pared 5 bases from V and 0 bases from J, leaving 13 bases between. The CDR3 runs 16 residues. CDR1 and CDR2 (germline): KGHSH, LQKENI. For the CDR3, the DNA is TGTGCCAGCTCAGCCGGGACACAACCGAACACCGGGGAGCTGTTTTTT. This translates into CASSAGTQPNTGELFF.

The J gene is TRBJ2-2, the V gene TRBV11-2; 10 bases align to TRBD1. J was trimmed by 5 bases and V by 8 bases; bases with no gene match: 2. Per the germline V gene, CDR1 is SGHAT and CDR2 is FQNNGV. This CDR3 is 13 amino acids long. The CDR3 protein is CASDRGRTGELFF. The CDR3 DNA reads as TGTGCCAGCGACAGGGGGCGGACCGGGGAGCTGTTTTTT.

The chain uses TRBV7-3 and TRBJ1-1; D may be TRBD1 (5 bases). The CDR3 runs 15 residues. V lost 2 bases and J 4 bases, leaving 14 bases between the germline ends. The germline V gene encodes CDR1 SGHTA and CDR2 FQGTGA. This CDR3 reads CASSLASGYGTEAFF. CDR3 DNA sequence: TGTGCCAGCAGCTTAGCATCAGGGTACGGCACTGAAGCTTTCTTT.

The V gene is TRBV27, the J gene TRBJ1-5; possibly TRBD1 for D (5 bases). The V end was cut by 2 bases, the J end by 12 bases, with 14 bases between. CDR3 length equals 13 residues. Germline V gene lookup returns CDR1 MNHEY and CDR2 SMNVEV (reference sequence). The CDR3 DNA reads TGTGCCAGCAGTTTAATTGGGCCGGGGGACCAGCATTTT. This sequence encodes CASSLIGPGDQHF.

The V and J genes are TRBV6-5 and TRBJ1-2; D unclear. CDR1 is MNHEY and CDR2 is SVGAGI in the germline V gene. Trimming removed 0 bases at V and 5 bases at J, with 16 bases between. The length of the CDR3 is 16 residues. This chain's CDR3 is CASSYSAAGDPYGYTF. In DNA form, the CDR3 reads TGTGCCAGCAGTTACTCTGCGGCGGGAGATCCATATGGCTACACCTTC.

The chain links TRBV7-9 to TRBJ1-1; D is undetermined. The V end was cut by 1 base, the J end by 5 bases, with 17 bases between. CDR1 is SEHNR, CDR2 FQNEAQ, per germline (reference sequence). The CDR3 is 16 amino acids. The CDR3 is CASSLGAGYPTTEAFF. The CDR3 DNA is TGTGCCAGCAGCTTAGGAGCGGGATACCCCACTACTGAAGCTTTCTTT. Full variable domain (missing parts from reference TRBV7-9 and TRBJ1-1): DTGVSQNPRHKITKRGQNVTFRCDPISEHNRLYWYRQTLGQGPEFLTYFQNEAQLEKSRLLSDRFSAERPKGSFSTLEIQRTEQGDSAMYLCASSLGAGYPTTEAFFGQGTRLTVV.

This clone was seen a single time. This chain joins TRBV30 and TRBJ1-2, with D perhaps matching TRBD1 (6 bases). The V gene's germline CDR1 is GTSNPN and CDR2 SVGIG (reference sequence). Trimming pared 3 bases from V and 4 bases from J, leaving 12 bases between. This CDR3 spans 13 amino acids. The CDR3, as DNA: TGTGCCTGGAGGAGGGGGGGGAGCTATGGCTACACCTTC. Its translation is CAWRRGGSYGYTF.

This sequence joins TRBV30 and TRBJ2-5; tentatively, D is TRBD2 (6 bases). Germline V gene sequence: CDR1 GTSNPN, CDR2 SVGIG (reference sequence). V lost 0 bases and J lost 5, with 16 bases in between. The CDR3 runs 15 residues. The CDR3 spells CAWSVFSAGRETQYF. The CDR3 coding sequence is TGTGCCTGGAGTGTATTCAGTGCGGGGAGGGAGACCCAGTACTTC.

The rearrangement uses TRBV7-8 and TRBJ1-2, with D hard to call. The germline V gene has CDR1 SGHVS and CDR2 FQNEAQ. Between the trimmed V and J ends, which lost 7 bases and 8 bases, there was a span of 17 bases. The CDR3 has 13 residues. The CDR3 DNA sequence: TGTGCCAGCATCGTCGGGGAGGGCTCAGGCTACACCTTC. Amino acids: CASIVGEGSGYTF.

The V gene is TRBV7-2, the J gene TRBJ2-3, with TRBD2 as a possible D gene (7 bases). V was pared by 2 bases and J by 0 bases, with 15 bases between. CDR3 length: 17 amino acids. Per germline, CDR1 SGHTA and CDR2 FQGNSA. The CDR3: CASSLKGGGGSTDTQYF. The DNA for the CDR3 is TGTGCCAGCAGCTTAAAGGGGGGCGGGGGTAGCACAGATACGCAGTATTTT.

The chain links TRBV18 to TRBJ2-3; 9 bases map to TRBD2. The CDR3 totals 18 residues. V was clipped by 0 bases and J by 2 bases; unmatched bases: 9. Germline V gene lookup returns CDR1 KGHSH and CDR2 LQKENI. CDR3 bases: TGTGCCAGCTCACCACCGAATTTTAGCGGGAGTCTCACAGATACGCAGTATTTT. Residues: CASSPPNFSGSLTDTQYF.

This chain joins TRBV7-3 and TRBJ2-2, with D possibly being TRBD1 (5 bases). The CDR3 has 15 amino acids. V was shortened by 5 bases and J by 0 bases, with 10 bases between the two germline ends. Germline V lookup: CDR1 SGHTA, CDR2 FQGTGA. The CDR3 bases are TGTGCCAGCAGCAACACCAGGGCGAACACCGGGGAGCTGTTTTTT. This sequence encodes CASSNTRANTGELFF. Full variable domain (missing parts from reference TRBV7-3 and TRBJ2-2): GAGVSQTPSNKVTEKGKYVELRCDPISGHTALYWYRQSLGQGPEFLIYFQGTGAADDSGLPNDRFFAVRPEGSVSTLKIQRTERGDSAVYLCASSNTRANTGELFFGEGSRLTVL.

The chain combines TRBV18 with TRBJ2-7; D is unclear. Germline CDR1 reads KGHSH; CDR2 reads LQKENI. The V and J ends lost 1 base and 6 bases respectively, with 19 bases between them. This CDR3 is built from 16 residues. CDR3 region: CASSPQKGLLRSEQYF. CDR3 sequence (DNA): TGTGCCAGCTCACCACAGAAAGGCCTACTACGGAGCGAGCAGTACTTC.

About this clone: The junction does not match germline at one end; this may be a read error. The chain recombines TRBV7-9 with TRBJ1-1; 7 nucleotides align to TRBD1. The CDR3 is 12 residues long. The germline gives CDR1 SEHNR, CDR2 FQNEAQ (reference sequence). The CDR3 reads CSSSSGGTEAFF. For the CDR3, the DNA is TGTTCCAGCAGCTCAGGGGGGACTGAAGCTTTCTTT.